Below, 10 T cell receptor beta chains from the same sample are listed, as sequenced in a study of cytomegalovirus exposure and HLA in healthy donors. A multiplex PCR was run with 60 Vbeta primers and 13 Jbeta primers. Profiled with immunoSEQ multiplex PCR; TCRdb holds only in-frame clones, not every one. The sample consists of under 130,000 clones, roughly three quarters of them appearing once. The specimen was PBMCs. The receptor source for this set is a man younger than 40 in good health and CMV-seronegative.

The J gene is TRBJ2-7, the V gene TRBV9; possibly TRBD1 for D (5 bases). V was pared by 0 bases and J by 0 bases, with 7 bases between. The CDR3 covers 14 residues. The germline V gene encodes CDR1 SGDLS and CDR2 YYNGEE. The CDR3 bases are TGTGCCAGCAGCGTAGCTGACAGCTCCTACGAGCAGTACTTC. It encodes CASSVADSSYEQYF.

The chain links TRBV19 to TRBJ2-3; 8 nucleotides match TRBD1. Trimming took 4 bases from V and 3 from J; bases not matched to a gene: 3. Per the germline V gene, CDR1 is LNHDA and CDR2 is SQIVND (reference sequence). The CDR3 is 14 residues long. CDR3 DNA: TGTGCCAGTAGTAGGTACAGGGGGACAGATACGCAGTATTTT. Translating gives CASSRYRGTDTQYF.

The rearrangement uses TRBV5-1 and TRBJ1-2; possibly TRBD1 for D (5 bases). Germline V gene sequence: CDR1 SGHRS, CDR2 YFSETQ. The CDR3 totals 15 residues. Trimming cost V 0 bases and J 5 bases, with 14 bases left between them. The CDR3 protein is CASSLARGTDYGYTF. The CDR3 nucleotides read TGCGCCAGCAGCTTGGCTAGGGGCACCGATTATGGCTACACCTTC.

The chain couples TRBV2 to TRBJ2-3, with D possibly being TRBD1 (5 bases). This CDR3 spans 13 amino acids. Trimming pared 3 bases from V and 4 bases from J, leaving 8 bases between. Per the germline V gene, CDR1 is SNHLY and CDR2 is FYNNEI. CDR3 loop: CASSDSGSDTQYF. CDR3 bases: TGTGCCAGCAGTGACTCAGGGTCAGATACGCAGTATTTT.

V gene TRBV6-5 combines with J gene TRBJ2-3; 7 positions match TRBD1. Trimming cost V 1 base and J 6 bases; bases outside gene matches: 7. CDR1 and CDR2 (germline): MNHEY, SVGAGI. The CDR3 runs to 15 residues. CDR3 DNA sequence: TGTGCCAGCAGTTACTTGGGACAGCCTGGCGATACGCAGTATTTT. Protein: CASSYLGQPGDTQYF.

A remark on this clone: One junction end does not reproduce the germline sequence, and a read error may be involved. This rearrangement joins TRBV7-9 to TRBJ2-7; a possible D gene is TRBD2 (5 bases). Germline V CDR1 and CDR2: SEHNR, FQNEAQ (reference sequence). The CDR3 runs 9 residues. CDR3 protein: CSSSPGLYF. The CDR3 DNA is TGTTCCAGCAGCCCTGGACTGTACTTC.

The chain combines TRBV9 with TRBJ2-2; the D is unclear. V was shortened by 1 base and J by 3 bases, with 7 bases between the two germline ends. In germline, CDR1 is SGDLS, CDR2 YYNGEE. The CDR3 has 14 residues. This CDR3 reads CASSVLEYTGELFF. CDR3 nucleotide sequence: TGTGCCAGCAGCGTACTCGAGTACACCGGGGAGCTGTTTTTT. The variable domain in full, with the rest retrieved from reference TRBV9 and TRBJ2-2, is DSGVTQTPKHLITATGQRVTLRCSPRSGDLSVYWYQQSLDQGLQFLIQYYNGEERAKGNILERFSAQQFPDLHSELNLSSLELGDSALYFCASSVLEYTGELFFGEGSRLTVL.

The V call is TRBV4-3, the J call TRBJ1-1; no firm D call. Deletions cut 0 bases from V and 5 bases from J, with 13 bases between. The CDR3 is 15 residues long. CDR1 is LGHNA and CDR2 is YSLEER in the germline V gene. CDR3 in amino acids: CASSQENEGWTEAFF. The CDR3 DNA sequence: TGCGCCAGCAGCCAAGAGAATGAGGGTTGGACTGAAGCTTTCTTT.

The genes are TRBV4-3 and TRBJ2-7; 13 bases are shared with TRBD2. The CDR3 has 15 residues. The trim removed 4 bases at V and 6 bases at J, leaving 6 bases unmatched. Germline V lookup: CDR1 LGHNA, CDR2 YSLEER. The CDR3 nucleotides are TGCGCCAGCAGCCTCGGACTAGCGGGAGTGGGCGAGCAGTACTTC. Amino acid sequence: CASSLGLAGVGEQYF.

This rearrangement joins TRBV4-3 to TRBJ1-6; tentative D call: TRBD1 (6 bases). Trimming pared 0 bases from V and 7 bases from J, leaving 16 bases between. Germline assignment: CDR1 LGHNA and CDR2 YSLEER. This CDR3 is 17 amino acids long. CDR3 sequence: CASSQDPAGVTNSPLHF. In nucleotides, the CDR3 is TGCGCCAGCAGCCAAGATCCGGCAGGGGTGACAAATTCACCCCTCCACTTT.